The 11 T cell receptor beta chains presented below share a single source sample, sequenced in a study of cytomegalovirus exposure and HLA in healthy donors. The assay was immunoSEQ multiplex PCR, and TCRdb's table has in-frame clones only and misses some. The sample has 120,000 to 150,000 clones, around 90% seen once. Source material: PBMCs. These receptors all come from a woman younger than 35 in good health and CMV-seropositive.

The chain uses TRBV19 and TRBJ1-1; D perhaps matches TRBD1 (6 bases). The V gene lost 7 bases and the J gene lost 4 bases, with 10 bases spanning the gap. The CDR3 covers 12 residues. The germline CDR1 and CDR2 sequences are LNHDA and SQIVND (reference sequence). In nucleotides, the CDR3 is TGTGCCAGTAACCAGGGGAGCACTGAAGCTTTCTTT. This encodes CASNQGSTEAFF.

V gene TRBV27 combines with J gene TRBJ2-7; D may be TRBD1 (5 bases). With 5 bases removed from V and 3 bases from J, the gap between germline ends came to 14 bases. The germline V gene encodes CDR1 MNHEY and CDR2 SMNVEV (reference sequence). The CDR3 has 14 amino acids. The CDR3 DNA follows: TGTGCCAGCAGTGAGGCGACAGTTCGCTACGAGCAGTACTTC. Translated: CASSEATVRYEQYF.

This chain uses TRBV10-2 with TRBJ2-1; TRBD2 aligns across 16 bases. The germline CDR1 and CDR2 sequences are WSHSY and SAAADI. The CDR3 runs to 17 residues. After removal of 10 bases from V and 2 bases from J, the junction contained 8 bases not matched to a gene. CDR3 region: CATRGTSGREPYNEQFF. CDR3 DNA sequence: TGCGCCACCCGAGGGACTAGCGGGAGGGAACCCTACAATGAGCAGTTCTTC.

V usage is TRBV15 and J usage is TRBJ2-7; D gene ambiguous. The CDR3 has 16 amino acids. Trimming left V 0 bases short and J 7 bases short, with 19 bases between. From germline, CDR1 is LNHNV and CDR2 YYDKDF (reference sequence). CDR3 nucleotide sequence: TGTGCCACCAGCAGAGAACAGAGAGCATCGGTTCGGGAGCAGTACTTC. This sequence encodes CATSREQRASVREQYF.

This clone was counted a single time. V and J are TRBV6-6 and TRBJ1-1; D perhaps matches TRBD1 (5 bases). Germline CDR1 reads MNHNY; CDR2 reads SVGAGI (reference sequence). Trimming stripped 7 bases from V and 0 bases from J, with 15 bases between. The CDR3 spans 15 residues. The CDR3 nucleotides read TGTGCCAGCATTGAGGCAGGGATGATGAACACTGAAGCTTTCTTT. This sequence encodes CASIEAGMMNTEAFF.

The chain couples TRBV4-2 to TRBJ2-2, with D maybe TRBD2 (5 bases). Per germline, CDR1 LGHNA and CDR2 YNFKEQ. Trimming took 0 bases from V and 3 from J, leaving 8 bases between them. The CDR3 is 15 amino acids. This CDR3 is CASSQDQADTGELFF. CDR3 nucleotide sequence: TGTGCCAGCAGCCAAGATCAAGCGGACACCGGGGAGCTGTTTTTT.

This chain links TRBV7-9 with TRBJ1-5; TRBD1 aligns across 10 bases. CDR1 is SEHNR, CDR2 FQNEAQ, per germline (reference sequence). V lost 4 bases to trimming and J lost 3 bases; unmatched junction nucleotides: 9. The CDR3 contains 17 residues. The CDR3 reads CASSYSLGTGDNQPQHF. The DNA for the CDR3 is TGTGCCAGCAGCTACTCGTTGGGGACAGGGGACAATCAGCCCCAGCATTTT.

This clone was detected a few times. The chain joins TRBV10-3 to TRBJ2-1, with 8 bases aligning to TRBD1. The CDR3 loop spans 14 amino acids. V dropped 4 bases and J dropped 4; count of bases not matched to a gene: 3. Germline loops: CDR1 ENHRY, CDR2 SYGVKD. This chain's CDR3 is CAISVGQGYNEQFF. DNA of the CDR3: TGTGCCATCAGTGTAGGACAGGGTTACAATGAGCAGTTCTTC.

V gene TRBV29-1 combines with J gene TRBJ2-1; TRBD1 aligns across 9 bases. This CDR3 is 14 amino acids long. The germline V gene encodes CDR1 SQVTM and CDR2 ANQGSEA. V was clipped by 5 bases and J by 7 bases; unmatched bases: 9. The CDR3 loop reads CSVPPQGAKNEQFF. Here the CDR3 DNA reads TGCAGCGTTCCCCCACAGGGGGCGAAGAATGAGCAGTTCTTC.

The V call is TRBV11-3, the J call TRBJ2-7; TRBD2 matches 9 bases. The V gene's germline CDR1 is SGHNT and CDR2 YENEEA. V shed 3 bases and J 4 bases; nucleotides not matched to a gene: 4. CDR3 length: 14 amino acids. CDR3 region: CASSLGLAGYEQYF. Written as DNA, the CDR3 is TGTGCCAGCAGCTTGGGTCTAGCGGGGTACGAGCAGTACTTC.

V is TRBV18 and J is TRBJ2-7, with D possibly matching TRBD1 (6 bases). CDR3 length equals 12 residues. V lost 8 bases and J 2 bases, leaving 10 bases between the germline ends. The germline CDR1 and CDR2 sequences are KGHSH and LQKENI. CDR3: CASRTATYEQYF. The CDR3 nucleotides read TGTGCCAGCCGGACAGCTACCTACGAGCAGTACTTC.